The sequence of this T cell receptor (beta chain) was determined in a study of resident and recirculating memory T cells in vitiligo. Sequencing was performed with immunoSEQ multiplex PCR; in TCRdb, only in-frame clones are kept and a portion is missing. The data show 75,000 to 95,000 clones, about 91% seen once. No change in lesions over the prior 6 months defined stable disease. V was shortened by 3 bases and J by 0 bases, with 10 bases between the two germline ends. There are 15 residues in the CDR3. Germline V lookup: CDR1 SGDLS, CDR2 YYNGEE. The chain joins TRBV9 to TRBJ1-5; TRBD1 might be the D (5 bases). This receptor was taken from a male donor with vitiligo. The sequencing input was blood. CDR3 nucleotides: TGTGCCAGCAGCGAGGACACTGATAGCAATCAGCCCCAGCATTTT. As protein: CASSEDTDSNQPQHF.